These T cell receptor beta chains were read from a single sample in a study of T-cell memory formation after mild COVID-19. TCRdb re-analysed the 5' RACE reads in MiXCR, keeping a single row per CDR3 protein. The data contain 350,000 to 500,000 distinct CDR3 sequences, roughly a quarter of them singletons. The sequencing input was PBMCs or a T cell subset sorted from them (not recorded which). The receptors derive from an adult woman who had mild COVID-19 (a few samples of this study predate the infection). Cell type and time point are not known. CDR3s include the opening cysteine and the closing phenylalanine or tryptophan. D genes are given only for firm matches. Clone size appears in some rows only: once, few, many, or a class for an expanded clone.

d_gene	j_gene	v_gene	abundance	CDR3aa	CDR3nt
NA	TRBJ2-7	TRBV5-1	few	CASSSGRILEEQYF	TGCGCCAGCAGCTCGGGACGTATCCTTGAAGAGCAGTACTTC
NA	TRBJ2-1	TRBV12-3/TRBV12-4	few	CASSPLASGGGYNEQFF	TGTGCCAGCAGTCCCCTTGCCAGTGGAGGGGGCTACAATGAGCAGTTCTTC
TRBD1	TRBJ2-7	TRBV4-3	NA	CASSRRQGAYEQYF	TGCGCCAGCAGCCGGCGACAGGGAGCCTACGAGCAGTACTTC
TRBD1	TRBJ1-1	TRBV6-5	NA	CASTTDRMNTEAFF	TGTGCCAGCACTACGGACAGGATGAACACTGAAGCTTTCTTT
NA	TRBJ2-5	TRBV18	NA	CASSRDPGTQETQYF	TGTGCCAGCTCGCGTGACCCTGGGACGCAAGAGACCCAGTACTTC
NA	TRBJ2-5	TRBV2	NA	CASSDRRRQETQYF	TGTGCCAGCAGTGATCGGCGGCGCCAAGAGACCCAGTACTTC
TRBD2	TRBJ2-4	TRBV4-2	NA	CASSQDTSGGNIQYF	TGTGCCAGCAGCCAAGACACTAGCGGGGGGAACATTCAGTACTTC
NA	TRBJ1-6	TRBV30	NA	CAWRRQTNSPLHF	TGTGCCTGGAGAAGACAGACTAATTCACCCCTCCACTTT
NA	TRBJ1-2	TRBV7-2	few	CASSSPGDGYTF	TGTGCCAGCAGCTCGCCTGGGGATGGCTACACCTTC
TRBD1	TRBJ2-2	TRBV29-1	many	CSVDRGQTGELFF	TGCAGCGTCGACAGGGGGCAGACCGGGGAGCTGTTTTTT
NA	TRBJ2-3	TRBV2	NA	CASSVPGGTDTQYF	TGTGCCAGCAGTGTTCCGGGGGGCACAGATACGCAGTATTTT
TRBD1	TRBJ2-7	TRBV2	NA	CASWGDRGSTYEQYF	TGTGCCAGCTGGGGAGACAGGGGTAGCACCTACGAGCAGTACTTC
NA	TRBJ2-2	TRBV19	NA	CASKWPAGELFF	TGTGCCAGTAAATGGCCGGCCGGGGAGCTGTTTTTT
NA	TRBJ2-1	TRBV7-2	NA	CASSLQTRRDEQFF	TGTGCCAGCAGCCTTCAGACACGTCGGGATGAGCAGTTCTTC
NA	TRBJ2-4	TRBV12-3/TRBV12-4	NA	CASSLGNRFGIQYF	TGTGCCAGCAGTTTGGGGAACAGGTTCGGGATTCAGTACTTC
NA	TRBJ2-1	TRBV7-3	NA	CASSLGLSSYNEQFF	TGTGCCAGCAGCTTGGGTTTGAGCTCCTACAATGAGCAGTTCTTC
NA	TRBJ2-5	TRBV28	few	CASSVRPGKPRQETQYF	TGTGCCAGCAGTGTCCGACCGGGAAAACCTAGGCAAGAGACCCAGTACTTC
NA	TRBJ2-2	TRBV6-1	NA	CASITSGTTNTGELFF	TGTGCCAGCATCACATCCGGGACAACAAACACCGGGGAGCTGTTTTTT
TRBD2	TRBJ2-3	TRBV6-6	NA	CASSYRLAGGSADTQYF	TGTGCCAGCAGTTACCGACTAGCGGGAGGTTCTGCAGATACGCAGTATTTT
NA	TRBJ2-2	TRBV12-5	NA	CASGLGPKGTTNTGELFF	TGTGCTAGTGGTTTGGGACCTAAGGGGACCACGAACACCGGGGAGCTGTTTTTT
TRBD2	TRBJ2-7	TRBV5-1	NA	CASSLGREIEQYF	TGCGCCAGCAGCTTGGGGCGGGAGATCGAGCAGTACTTC
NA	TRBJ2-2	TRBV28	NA	CASSSPRWTGELFF	TGTGCCAGCAGTTCCCCCCGATGGACCGGGGAGCTGTTTTTT
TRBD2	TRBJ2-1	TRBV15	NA	CATSRDSPLAGSYNEQFF	TGTGCCACCAGCAGAGATAGTCCACTAGCGGGATCCTACAATGAGCAGTTCTTC
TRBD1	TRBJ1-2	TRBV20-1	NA	CSARDRTGLNYGYTF	TGCAGTGCTAGAGACCGGACAGGACTAAACTATGGCTACACCTTC
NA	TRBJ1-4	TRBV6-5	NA	CATVTVGSFGQRKLFF	TGTGCCACCGTTACGGTGGGCTCCTTCGGCCAACGAAAACTGTTTTTT
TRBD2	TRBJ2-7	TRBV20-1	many	CSAPTSGGYEQYF	TGCAGTGCCCCGACTAGCGGGGGCTACGAGCAGTACTTC
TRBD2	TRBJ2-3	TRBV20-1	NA	CSARLAGDRETDTQYF	TGCAGTGCTAGACTAGCGGGAGATCGAGAAACAGATACGCAGTATTTT
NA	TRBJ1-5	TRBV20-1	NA	CSANLRGQVPAQHF	TGCAGTGCTAACCTCAGGGGTCAGGTTCCAGCCCAGCATTTT
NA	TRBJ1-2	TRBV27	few	CASSVGVGYGYTF	TGTGCCAGCTCAGTTGGGGTAGGCTATGGCTACACCTTC
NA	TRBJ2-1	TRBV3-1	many	CASSRGGGKFF	TGTGCCAGCAGCCGGGGAGGGGGCAAGTTCTTC
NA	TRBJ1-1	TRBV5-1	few	CASSLGDMVTEAFF	TGCGCCAGCAGCTTGGGTGACATGGTCACTGAAGCTTTCTTT
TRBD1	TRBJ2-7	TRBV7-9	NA	CASSNRLGDRVYEQYF	TGTGCCAGCAGCAACAGGCTTGGCGACAGGGTTTACGAGCAGTACTTC
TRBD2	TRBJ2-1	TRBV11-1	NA	CASSPRLAGLFSSYNEQFF	TGTGCCAGCAGCCCTCGACTAGCGGGACTCTTTAGCTCCTACAATGAGCAGTTCTTC
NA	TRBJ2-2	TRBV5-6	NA	CASSDQTPPNTGELFF	TGTGCCAGCAGCGACCAGACACCACCTAACACCGGGGAGCTGTTTTTT
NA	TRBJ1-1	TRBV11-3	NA	CASSLDGARGEAFF	TGTGCCAGCAGCTTAGATGGGGCGAGGGGGGAAGCTTTCTTT